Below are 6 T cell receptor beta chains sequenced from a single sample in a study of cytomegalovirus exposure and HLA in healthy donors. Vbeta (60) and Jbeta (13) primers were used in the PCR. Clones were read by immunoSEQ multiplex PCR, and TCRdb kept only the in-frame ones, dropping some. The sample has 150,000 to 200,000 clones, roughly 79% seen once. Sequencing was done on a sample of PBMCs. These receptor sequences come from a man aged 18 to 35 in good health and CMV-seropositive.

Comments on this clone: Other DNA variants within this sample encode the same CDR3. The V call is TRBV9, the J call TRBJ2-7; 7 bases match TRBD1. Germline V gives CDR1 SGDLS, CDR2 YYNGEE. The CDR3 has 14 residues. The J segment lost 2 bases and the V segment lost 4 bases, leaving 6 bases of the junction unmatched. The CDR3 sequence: CASSPRDRAYEQYF. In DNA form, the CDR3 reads TGTGCCAGCAGCCCCAGGGACAGAGCCTACGAGCAGTACTTC.

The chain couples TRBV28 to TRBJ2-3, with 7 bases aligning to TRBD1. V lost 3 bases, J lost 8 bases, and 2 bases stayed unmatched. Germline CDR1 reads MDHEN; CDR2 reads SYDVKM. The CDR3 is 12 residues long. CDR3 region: CASSLAGGTQYF. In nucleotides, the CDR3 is TGTGCCAGCAGTTTGGCAGGGGGTACGCAGTATTTT.

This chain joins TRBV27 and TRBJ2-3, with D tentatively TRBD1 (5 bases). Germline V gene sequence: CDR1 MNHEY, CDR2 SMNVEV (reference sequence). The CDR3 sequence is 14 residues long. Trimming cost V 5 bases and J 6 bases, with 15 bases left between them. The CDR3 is CASSRDRGSDTQYF. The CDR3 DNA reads TGTGCCAGCAGTCGCGACAGAGGATCGGATACGCAGTATTTT.

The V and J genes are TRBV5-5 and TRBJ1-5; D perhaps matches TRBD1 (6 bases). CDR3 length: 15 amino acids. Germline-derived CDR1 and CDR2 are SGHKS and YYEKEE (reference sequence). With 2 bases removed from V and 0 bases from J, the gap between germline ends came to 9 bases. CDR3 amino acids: CASSFSGDSNQPQHF. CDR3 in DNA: TGTGCCAGCAGCTTTTCAGGGGATAGCAATCAGCCCCAGCATTTT. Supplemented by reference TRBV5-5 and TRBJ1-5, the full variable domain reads DAGVTQSPTHLIKTRGQQVTLRCSPISGHKSVSWYQQVLGQGPQFIFQYYEKEERGRGNFPDRFSARQFPNYSSELNVNALLLGDSALYLCASSFSGDSNQPQHFGDGTRLSIL.

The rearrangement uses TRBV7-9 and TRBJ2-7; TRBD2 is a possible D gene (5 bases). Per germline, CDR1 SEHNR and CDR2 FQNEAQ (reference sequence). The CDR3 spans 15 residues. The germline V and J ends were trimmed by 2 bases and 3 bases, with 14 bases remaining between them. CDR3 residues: CASSLLLGENYEQYF. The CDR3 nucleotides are TGTGCCAGCAGCTTATTACTCGGGGAAAACTACGAGCAGTACTTC.

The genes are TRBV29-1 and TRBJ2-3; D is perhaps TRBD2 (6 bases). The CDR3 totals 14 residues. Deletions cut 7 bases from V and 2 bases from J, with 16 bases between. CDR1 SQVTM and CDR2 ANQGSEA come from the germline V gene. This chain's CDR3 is CSGNPGGITDTQYF. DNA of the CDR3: TGCAGCGGGAATCCCGGAGGGATCACAGATACGCAGTATTTT.